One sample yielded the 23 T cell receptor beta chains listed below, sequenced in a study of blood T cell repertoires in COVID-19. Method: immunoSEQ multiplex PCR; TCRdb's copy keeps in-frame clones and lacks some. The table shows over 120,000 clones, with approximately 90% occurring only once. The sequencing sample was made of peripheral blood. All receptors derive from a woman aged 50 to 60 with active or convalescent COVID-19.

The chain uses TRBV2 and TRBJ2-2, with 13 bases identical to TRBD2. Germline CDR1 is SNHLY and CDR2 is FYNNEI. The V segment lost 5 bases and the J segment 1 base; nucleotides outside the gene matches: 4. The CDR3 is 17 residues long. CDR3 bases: TGTGCCAGCAGTACCGGACTAGCGGGAGTGAACACCGGGGAGCTGTTTTTT. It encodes CASSTGLAGVNTGELFF.

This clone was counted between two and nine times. The CDR3 DNA reads TGTGCCAGCAGCTTAGTTGTCAGGGGGATGGCTAATGAAAAACTGTTTTTT. The encoded protein is CASSLVVRGMANEKLFF. The rearrangement links TRBV7-9 to TRBJ1-4; 7 bases fit TRBD1. The length of the CDR3 is 17 residues. The germline V gene has CDR1 SEHNR and CDR2 FQNEAQ (reference sequence). Unmatched junction bases numbered 8, after V lost 1 base and J lost 3 bases.

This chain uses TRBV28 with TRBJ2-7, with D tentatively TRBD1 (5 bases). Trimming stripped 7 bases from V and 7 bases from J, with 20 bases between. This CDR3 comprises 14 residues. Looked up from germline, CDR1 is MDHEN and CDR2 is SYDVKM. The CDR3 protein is CASKESAGFQEQYF. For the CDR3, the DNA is TGTGCCAGCAAAGAATCGGCAGGGTTTCAGGAGCAGTACTTC.

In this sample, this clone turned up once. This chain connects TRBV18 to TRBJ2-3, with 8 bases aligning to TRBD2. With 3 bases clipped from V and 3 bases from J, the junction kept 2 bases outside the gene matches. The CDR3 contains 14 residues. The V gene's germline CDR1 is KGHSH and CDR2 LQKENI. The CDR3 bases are TGTGCCAGCTCACCCGGGACTAGGACAGATACGCAGTATTTT. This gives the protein CASSPGTRTDTQYF.

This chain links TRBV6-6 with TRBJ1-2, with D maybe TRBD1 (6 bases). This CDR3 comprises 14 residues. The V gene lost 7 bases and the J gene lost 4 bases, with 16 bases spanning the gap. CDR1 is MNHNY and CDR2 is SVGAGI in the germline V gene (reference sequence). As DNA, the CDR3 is TGTGCCAGCAAATCGGACAGCCTTGGCTATGGCTACACCTTC. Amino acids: CASKSDSLGYGYTF.

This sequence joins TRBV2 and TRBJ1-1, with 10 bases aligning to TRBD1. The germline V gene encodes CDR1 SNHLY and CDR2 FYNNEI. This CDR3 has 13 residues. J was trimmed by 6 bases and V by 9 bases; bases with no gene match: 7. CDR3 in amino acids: CARGGDRGSEAFF. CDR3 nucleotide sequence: TGTGCCAGAGGTGGGGACAGGGGCTCTGAAGCTTTCTTT.

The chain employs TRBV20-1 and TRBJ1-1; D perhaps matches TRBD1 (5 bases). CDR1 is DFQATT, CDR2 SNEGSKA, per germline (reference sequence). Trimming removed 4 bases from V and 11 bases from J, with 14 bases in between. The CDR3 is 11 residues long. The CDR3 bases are TGCAGTGCTATTGATTGGGGCCCGGCTTTCTTT. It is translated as CSAIDWGPAFF.

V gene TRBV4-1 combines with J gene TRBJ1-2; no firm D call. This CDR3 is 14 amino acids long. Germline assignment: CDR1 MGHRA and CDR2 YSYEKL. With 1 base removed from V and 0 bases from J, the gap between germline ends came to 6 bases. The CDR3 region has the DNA TGCGCCAGCAGCCAAGCTATCTCTAACTATGGCTACACCTTC. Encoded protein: CASSQAISNYGYTF.

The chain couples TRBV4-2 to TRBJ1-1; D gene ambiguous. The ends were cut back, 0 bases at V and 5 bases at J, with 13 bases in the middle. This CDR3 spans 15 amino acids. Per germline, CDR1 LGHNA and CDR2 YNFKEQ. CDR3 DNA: TGTGCCAGCAGCCAAGATGTGGGCAGTAATACTGAAGCTTTCTTT. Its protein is CASSQDVGSNTEAFF.

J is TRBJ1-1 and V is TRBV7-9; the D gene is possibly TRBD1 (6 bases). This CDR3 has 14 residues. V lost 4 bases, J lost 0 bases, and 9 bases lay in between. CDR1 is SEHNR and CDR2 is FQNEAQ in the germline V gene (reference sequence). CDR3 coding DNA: TGTGCCAGCAGCTCGACAGGTATGAACACTGAAGCTTTCTTT. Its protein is CASSSTGMNTEAFF.

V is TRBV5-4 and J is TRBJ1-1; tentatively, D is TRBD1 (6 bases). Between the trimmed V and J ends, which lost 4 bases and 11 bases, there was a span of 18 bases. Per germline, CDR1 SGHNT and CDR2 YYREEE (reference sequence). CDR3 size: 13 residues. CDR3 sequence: CASSQDSLSGAFF. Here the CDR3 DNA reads TGTGCCAGCAGCCAGGACAGCTTGTCCGGGGCTTTCTTT.

DNA of the CDR3: TGTGCCAGCAGTTTATTCACTTCGAACACTGAAGCTTTCTTT. Translated, it gives CASSLFTSNTEAFF. The chain has TRBV28 and TRBJ1-1, with D unclear. The ends were cut back, 1 base at V and 1 base at J, with 7 bases in the middle. From germline, CDR1 is MDHEN and CDR2 SYDVKM. The CDR3 is 14 amino acids.

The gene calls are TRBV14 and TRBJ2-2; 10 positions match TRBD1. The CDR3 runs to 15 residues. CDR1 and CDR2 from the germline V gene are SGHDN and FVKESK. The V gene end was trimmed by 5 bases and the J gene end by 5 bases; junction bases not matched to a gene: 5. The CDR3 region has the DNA TGTGCCAGCAGCGGGACAGGGGAGTTTACCGGGGAGCTGTTTTTT. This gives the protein CASSGTGEFTGELFF.

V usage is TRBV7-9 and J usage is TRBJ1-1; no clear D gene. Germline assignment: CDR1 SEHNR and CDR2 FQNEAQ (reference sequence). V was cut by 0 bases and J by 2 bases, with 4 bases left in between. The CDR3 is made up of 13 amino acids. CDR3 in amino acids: CASSLAQNTEAFF. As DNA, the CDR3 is TGTGCCAGCAGCTTAGCCCAAAACACTGAAGCTTTCTTT.

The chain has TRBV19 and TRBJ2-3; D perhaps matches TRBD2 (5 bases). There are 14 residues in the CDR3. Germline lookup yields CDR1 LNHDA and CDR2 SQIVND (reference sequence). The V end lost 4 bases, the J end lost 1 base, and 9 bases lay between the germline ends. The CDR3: CASSTPEGTDTQYF. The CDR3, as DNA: TGTGCCAGTAGTACCCCGGAGGGCACAGATACGCAGTATTTT.

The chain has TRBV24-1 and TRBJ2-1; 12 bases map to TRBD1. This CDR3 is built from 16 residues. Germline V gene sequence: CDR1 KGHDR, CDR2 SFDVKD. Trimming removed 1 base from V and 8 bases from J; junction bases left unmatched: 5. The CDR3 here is CATSDFGTGGEDEQFF. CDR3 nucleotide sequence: TGTGCCACCAGTGATTTTGGGACAGGGGGCGAAGATGAGCAGTTCTTC.

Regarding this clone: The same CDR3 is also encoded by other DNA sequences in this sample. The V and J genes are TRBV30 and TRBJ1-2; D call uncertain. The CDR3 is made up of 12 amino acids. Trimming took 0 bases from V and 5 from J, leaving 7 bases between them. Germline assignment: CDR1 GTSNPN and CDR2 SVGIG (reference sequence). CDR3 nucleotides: TGTGCCTGGAGTGTATCGGGGTATGGCTACACCTTC. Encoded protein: CAWSVSGYGYTF.

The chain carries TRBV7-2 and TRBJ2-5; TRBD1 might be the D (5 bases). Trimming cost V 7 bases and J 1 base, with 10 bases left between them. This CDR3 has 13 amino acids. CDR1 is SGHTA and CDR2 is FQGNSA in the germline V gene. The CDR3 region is CASKLQGQETQYF. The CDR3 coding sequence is TGTGCCAGCAAACTTCAGGGCCAAGAGACCCAGTACTTC.

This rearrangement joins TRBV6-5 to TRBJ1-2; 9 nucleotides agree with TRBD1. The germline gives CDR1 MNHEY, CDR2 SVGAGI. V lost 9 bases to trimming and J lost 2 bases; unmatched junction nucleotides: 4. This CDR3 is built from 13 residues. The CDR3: CASAGTGNYGYTF. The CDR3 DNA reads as TGTGCCAGTGCCGGGACAGGGAACTATGGCTACACCTTC.

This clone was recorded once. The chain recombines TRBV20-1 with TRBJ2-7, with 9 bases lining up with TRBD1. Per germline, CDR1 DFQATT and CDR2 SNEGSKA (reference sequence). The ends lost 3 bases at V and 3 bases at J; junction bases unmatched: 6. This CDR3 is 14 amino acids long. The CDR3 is CSASTGGQGYEQYF. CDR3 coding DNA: TGCAGTGCTAGTACAGGGGGCCAAGGCTACGAGCAGTACTTC.

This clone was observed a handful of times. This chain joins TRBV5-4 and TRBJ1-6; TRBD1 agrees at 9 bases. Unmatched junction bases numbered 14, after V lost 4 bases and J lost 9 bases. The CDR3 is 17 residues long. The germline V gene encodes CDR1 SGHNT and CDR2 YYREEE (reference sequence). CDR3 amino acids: CASSPKVGGQGSSPLHF. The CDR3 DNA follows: TGTGCCAGCAGCCCGAAGGTGGGGGGACAGGGTAGTTCACCCCTCCACTTT.

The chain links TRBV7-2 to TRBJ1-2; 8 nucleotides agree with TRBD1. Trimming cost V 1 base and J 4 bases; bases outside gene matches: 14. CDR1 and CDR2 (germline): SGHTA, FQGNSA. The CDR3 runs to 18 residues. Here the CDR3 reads CASSLDVRGTGAIYGYTF. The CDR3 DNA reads TGTGCCAGCAGCTTAGACGTTCGCGGGACAGGAGCCATCTATGGCTACACCTTC.

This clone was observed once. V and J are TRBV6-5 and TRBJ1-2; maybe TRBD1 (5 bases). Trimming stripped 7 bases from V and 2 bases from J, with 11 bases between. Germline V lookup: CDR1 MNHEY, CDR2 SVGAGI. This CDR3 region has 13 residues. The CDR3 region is CASTPGGNYGYTF. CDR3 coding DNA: TGTGCCAGCACCCCGGGGGGGAACTATGGCTACACCTTC.